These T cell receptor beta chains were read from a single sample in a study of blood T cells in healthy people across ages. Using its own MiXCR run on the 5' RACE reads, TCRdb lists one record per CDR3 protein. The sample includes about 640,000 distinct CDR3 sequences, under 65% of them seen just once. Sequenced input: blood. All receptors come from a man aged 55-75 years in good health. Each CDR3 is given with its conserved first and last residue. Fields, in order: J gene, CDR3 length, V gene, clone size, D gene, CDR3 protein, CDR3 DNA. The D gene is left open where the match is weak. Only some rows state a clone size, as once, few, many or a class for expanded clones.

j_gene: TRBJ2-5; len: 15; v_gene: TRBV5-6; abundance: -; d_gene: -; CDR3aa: CASSFGLTRQETQYF; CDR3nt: TGTGCCAGCAGCTTCGGCCTAACTAGGCAAGAGACCCAGTACTTC
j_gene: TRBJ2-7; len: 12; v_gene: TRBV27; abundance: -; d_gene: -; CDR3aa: CASSFTLYEQYF; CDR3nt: TGTGCCAGCAGTTTTACTCTCTACGAGCAGTACTTC
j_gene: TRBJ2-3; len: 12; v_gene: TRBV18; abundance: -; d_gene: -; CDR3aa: CASSPGQGMGYF; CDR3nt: TGTGCCAGCTCACCGGGCCAGGGGATGGGGTATTTT
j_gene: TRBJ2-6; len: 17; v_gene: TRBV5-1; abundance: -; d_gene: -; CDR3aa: CASSSDLTGPGANVLTF; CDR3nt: TGCGCCAGCAGCTCCGACCTAACAGGTCCTGGGGCCAACGTCCTGACTTTC
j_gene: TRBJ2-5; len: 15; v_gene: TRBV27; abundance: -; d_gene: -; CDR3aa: CASSLNPYGEETQYF; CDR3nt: TGTGCCAGCAGTTTAAACCCCTACGGGGAGGAGACCCAGTACTTC
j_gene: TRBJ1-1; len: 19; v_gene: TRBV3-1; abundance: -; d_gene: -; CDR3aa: CASSHQPGSITGLNTEAFF; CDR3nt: TGTGCCAGCAGCCATCAACCTGGGTCGATAACAGGACTGAACACTGAAGCTTTCTTT
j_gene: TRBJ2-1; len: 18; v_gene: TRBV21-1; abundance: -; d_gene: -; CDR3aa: CASSKGGTSGGNQETQFF; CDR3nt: TGTGCCAGCAGCAAAGGTGGCACTAGCGGGGGGAACCAAGAGACCCAGTTCTTC
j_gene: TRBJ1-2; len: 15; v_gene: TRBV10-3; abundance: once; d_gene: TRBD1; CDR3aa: CAISGPGQGTYGYTF; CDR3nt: TGTGCCATCAGTGGACCGGGACAGGGGACCTATGGCTACACCTTC
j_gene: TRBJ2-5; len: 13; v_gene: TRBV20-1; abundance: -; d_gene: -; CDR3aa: CSASITGRETQYF; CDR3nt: TGCAGTGCTAGTATCACGGGACGGGAGACCCAGTACTTC
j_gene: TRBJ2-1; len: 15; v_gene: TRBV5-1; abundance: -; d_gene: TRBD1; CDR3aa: CASSLEWTGDDEQFF; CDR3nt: TGCGCCAGCAGCTTGGAATGGACAGGGGACGATGAGCAGTTCTTC
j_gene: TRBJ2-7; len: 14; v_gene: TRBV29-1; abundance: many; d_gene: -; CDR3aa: CSVADTSFAYEQYF; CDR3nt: TGCAGCGTTGCCGACACCTCTTTTGCCTACGAGCAGTACTTC
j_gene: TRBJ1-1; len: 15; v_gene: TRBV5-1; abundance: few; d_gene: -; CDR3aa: CASSPRMSGDTEAFF; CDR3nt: TGCGCCAGCAGCCCTAGGATGAGTGGGGACACTGAAGCTTTCTTT
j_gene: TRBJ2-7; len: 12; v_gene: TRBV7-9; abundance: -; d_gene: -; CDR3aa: CASSLDIGEQYF; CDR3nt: TGTGCCAGCAGCTTAGATATTGGGGAGCAGTACTTC
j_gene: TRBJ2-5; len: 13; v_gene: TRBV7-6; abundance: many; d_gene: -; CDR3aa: CASSLALEQTQYF; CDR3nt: TGTGCCAGCAGCTTAGCTCTAGAGCAGACCCAGTACTTC
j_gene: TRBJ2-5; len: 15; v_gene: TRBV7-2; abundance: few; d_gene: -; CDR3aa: CASSFWSAIGETQYF; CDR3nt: TGTGCCAGCAGCTTTTGGTCTGCGATAGGGGAGACCCAGTACTTC
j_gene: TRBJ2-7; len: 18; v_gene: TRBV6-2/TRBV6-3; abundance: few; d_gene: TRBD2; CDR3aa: CASRPGGLAGRNSYEQYF; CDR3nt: TGTGCCAGCAGACCGGGGGGACTAGCGGGGCGGAACTCCTACGAGCAGTACTTC
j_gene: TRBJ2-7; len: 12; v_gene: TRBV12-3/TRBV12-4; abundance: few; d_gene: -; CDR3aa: CASSLGAREQYF; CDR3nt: TGTGCCAGCAGTTTGGGGGCCCGGGAGCAGTACTTC